The 8 T cell receptor beta chains below come from one sample, sequenced in a study of T cell responses to AZD1222 COVID-19 vaccine. Some clones are missing from TCRdb's copy, which holds only in-frame ones; the method was immunoSEQ multiplex PCR. The table records roughly 130,000 clones, about 90% of them present only once. This material consisted of peripheral blood, taken on day 0 of AZD1222 vaccination. The receptors here all came from an adult in good health.

Comment on this clone: Other DNA sequences in this sample translate to the same CDR3. This sequence joins TRBV11-2 and TRBJ2-2; D is undetermined. Per the germline V gene, CDR1 is SGHAT and CDR2 is FQNNGV. The ends were cut back, 5 bases at V and 2 bases at J, with 3 bases in the middle. CDR3 length: 12 amino acids. CDR3 sequence: CASSPNTGELFF. The CDR3 DNA reads TGTGCCAGCAGCCCTAACACCGGGGAGCTGTTTTTT.

The chain carries TRBV6-5 and TRBJ2-1; weak D call: TRBD2 (7 bases). This CDR3 contains 13 residues. The germline CDR1 and CDR2 sequences are MNHEY and SVGAGI. V lost 6 bases and J lost 6, with 12 bases in between. The CDR3 nucleotides read TGTGCCAGCAGGAGGGGGACTACCAATGAGCAGTTCTTC. Translation gives CASRRGTTNEQFF.

CDR3 DNA sequence: TGTGCTACCTCCTTGGGACTAGCGGGGCAAGAGACCCAGTACTTC. Translation: CATSLGLAGQETQYF. The V call is TRBV12-5, the J call TRBJ2-5; 13 bases are shared with TRBD2. The CDR3 extends over 15 amino acids. After removal of 10 bases from V and 2 bases from J, the junction contained 7 bases not matched to a gene. Looked up from germline, CDR1 is LGHNT and CDR2 is FRNRAP.

V usage is TRBV14 and J usage is TRBJ1-1, with D possibly TRBD1 on 5 matching bases. CDR3 length: 14 amino acids. The V end was cut by 4 bases, the J end by 7 bases, with 16 bases between. Germline V gene data show CDR1 as SGHDN and CDR2 as FVKESK. The CDR3 DNA is TGTGCCAGCAGCCCATGGGGCCGTCCCGATGAAGCTTTCTTT. Translation: CASSPWGRPDEAFF.

This chain joins TRBV7-3 and TRBJ2-2, with 11 positions matching TRBD2. The germline CDR1 and CDR2 sequences are SGHTA and FQGTGA. The CDR3 is made up of 16 amino acids. V shed 5 bases and J 4 bases; nucleotides not matched to a gene: 6. CDR3 region: CASSQLAGGGTGELFF. The DNA for the CDR3 is TGTGCCAGCAGCCAGCTAGCGGGGGGCGGCACCGGGGAGCTGTTTTTT.

The chain employs TRBV3-1 (or the pseudogene TRBV3-2) and TRBJ2-7; 7 positions agree with TRBD1. Germline CDR1 and CDR2: LGHDT and YNNKEL (reference sequence). With V trimmed by 6 bases and J by 0 bases, 5 bases remained unmatched. This CDR3 region has 14 residues. The CDR3 loop is CASSRGTDSYEQYF. The DNA for the CDR3 is TGTGCCAGCAGTCGAGGGACAGACTCCTACGAGCAGTACTTC.

This chain uses TRBV7-6 with TRBJ1-1, with D perhaps TRBD1 (6 bases). Germline assignment: CDR1 SGHVS and CDR2 FNYEAQ. CDR3 size: 15 residues. The V end lost 5 bases, the J end lost 0 bases, and 13 bases lay between the germline ends. The CDR3 is CASSPRTEMNTEAFF. The DNA of the CDR3 is TGTGCCAGCAGCCCCAGGACAGAGATGAACACTGAAGCTTTCTTT. The complete variable domain, with remaining parts taken from reference TRBV7-6 and TRBJ1-1, reads GAGVSQSPRYKVTKRGQDVALRCDPISGHVSLYWYRQALGQGPEFLTYFNYEAQQDKSGLPNDRFSAERPEGSISTLTIQRTEQRDSAMYRCASSPRTEMNTEAFFGQGTRLTVV.

The V and J genes are TRBV4-1 and TRBJ1-3; D gene uncertain. The CDR3 runs 14 residues. V dropped 0 bases and J dropped 0 bases, with 3 bases sitting between them. From germline, CDR1 is MGHRA and CDR2 YSYEKL. DNA of the CDR3: TGCGCCAGCAGCCAAGAACGCTCTGGAAACACCATATATTTT. This codes for CASSQERSGNTIYF.